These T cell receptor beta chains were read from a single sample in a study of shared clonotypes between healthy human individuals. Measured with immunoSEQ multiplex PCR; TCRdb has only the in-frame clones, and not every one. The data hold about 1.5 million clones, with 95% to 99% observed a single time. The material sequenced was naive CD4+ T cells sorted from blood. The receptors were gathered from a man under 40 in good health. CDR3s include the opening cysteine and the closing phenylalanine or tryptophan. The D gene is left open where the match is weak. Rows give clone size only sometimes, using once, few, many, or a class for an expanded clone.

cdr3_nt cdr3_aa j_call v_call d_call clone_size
TGCGCCAGCAGCCTTCACTCTCAGGGGAATGAAAAACTGTTTTTT CASSLHSQGNEKLFF TRBJ1-4 TRBV4-3 . .
TGTGCCAGTAGTCCACAGGGAGATACGCAGTATTTT CASSPQGDTQYF TRBJ2-3 TRBV19 . .
TGCGCCAGCAGCTTGGGACAGTTCTCCTACGAGCAGTACTTC CASSLGQFSYEQYF TRBJ2-7 TRBV5-1 . once
TGCGCCAGCAGCCAAGTAGTAGCGGGGAGCTCCTACGAGCAGTACTTC CASSQVVAGSSYEQYF TRBJ2-7 TRBV4-1 TRBD2 once
TGCGCCAGCAGCCAAGAAACGAGGCTTCGGGATCCCGGCGAAAAACTGTTTTTT CASSQETRLRDPGEKLFF TRBJ1-4 TRBV4-3 . .
TGTGCCAGCAGCCGGGAAAAGGACAGGCTCCCCCCGGGTGGCTACACCTTC CASSREKDRLPPGGYTF TRBJ1-2 TRBV7-9 TRBD1 .
TGCGCCAGCAGACTAGACAGGGAAGCTGAAGCTTTCTTT CASRLDREAEAFF TRBJ1-1 TRBV5-1 TRBD1 .
TGTGCCAGCAGTGATAGGGCCCAGGGCAACCTCTACGAGCAGTACTTC CASSDRAQGNLYEQYF TRBJ2-7 TRBV6-1 . .
TGTGCCAGCAGTGAATCGATTTGGGTATATGGCTACACCTTC CASSESIWVYGYTF TRBJ1-2 TRBV2 . .
TGTGCCAGCAGCTTCCAGCGGACGTACACTGAAGCTTTCTTT CASSFQRTYTEAFF TRBJ1-1 TRBV6-5 . .
TGTGCCAGCAGTTTATTTGGTTTAGCGGGAGGTCTTGAGCAGTTCTTC CASSLFGLAGGLEQFF TRBJ2-1 TRBV27 TRBD2 .
TGTGCCAGCAGTTCTGGTAGAAACTATGGCTACACCTTC CASSSGRNYGYTF TRBJ1-2 TRBV28 . .
TGTGCCAGTAGTATTAAGGGACCTCCTCTCTACTATGGCTACACCTTC CASSIKGPPLYYGYTF TRBJ1-2 TRBV19 . .
TGTGCCAGCACGCCTGCTAGGGGTAACTATGGCTACACCTTC CASTPARGNYGYTF TRBJ1-2 TRBV7-8 . .
TGTGCCTGGAGTGTACGCAAACAGAAATACGAGCAGTACTTC CAWSVRKQKYEQYF TRBJ2-7 TRBV30 . .
TGCGCCAGCAGCTTGGCCGCACAAGCCTACGAGCAGTACTTC CASSLAAQAYEQYF TRBJ2-7 TRBV5-1 . .
TGTGCCAGCAGCTTATCGCGGGGAGGGTACAATGAGCAGTTCTTC CASSLSRGGYNEQFF TRBJ2-1 TRBV7-2 TRBD2 .
TGTGCCAGCAGTTTAGCGGGAGGAAACGAGCAGTACTTC CASSLAGGNEQYF TRBJ2-7 TRBV28 TRBD2 .
TGCGCCAGCAGCTTCTATAGCGGGAGCGGGGAGACCCAGTACTTC CASSFYSGSGETQYF TRBJ2-5 TRBV5-1 TRBD2 .
TGTGCCTGGAGTGTTCCGGGGGCGAGTGAAAAACTGTTTTTT CAWSVPGASEKLFF TRBJ1-4 TRBV30 . .
TGTGCAAGTCGCTTACTTCCACTAGCGGGAGAATGCGAGCAGTACTTC CASRLLPLAGECEQYF TRBJ2-7 TRBV12-2 . once
TGTGCCACCAGCAGAGGTGGGCAGCCCCAGCATTTT CATSRGGQPQHF TRBJ1-5 TRBV15 . .
TGTGCCAGCAACCAGGGGTCGAATGGCTACACCTTC CASNQGSNGYTF TRBJ1-2 TRBV28 . .
TGCGCCAGCAGCTTGGGGACGCTAGCGGGTAGAATAAGGCAGTACTTC CASSLGTLAGRIRQYF TRBJ2-7 TRBV5-1 TRBD2 .
TGTGCCAGCAGCCCAGTCGGGTTAGAGACCCAGTACTTC CASSPVGLETQYF TRBJ2-5 TRBV7-2 . .
TGTGCCAGCAGGCGACTAGCAAGGAATGAGCAGTTCTTC CASRRLARNEQFF TRBJ2-1 TRBV11-2 TRBD2 .
TGTGCCAGCAGTGTCCTAGGTGGGCTAGCGGGAGTAGCCGGGGAGCTGTTTTTT CASSVLGGLAGVAGELFF TRBJ2-2 TRBV2 TRBD2 .
TGTGCCAGCGAGTTGGCAGATACGCAGTATTTT CASELADTQYF TRBJ2-3 TRBV6-5 . .
TGCGCCAGCAGCCAAGACCCACTAGCGGGAGGTCCCTTCAATGAGCAGTTCTTC CASSQDPLAGGPFNEQFF TRBJ2-1 TRBV4-3 TRBD2 .
TGCGCCAGCAGCATGGGACAGGCCCTAAATGAAAAACTGTTTTTT CASSMGQALNEKLFF TRBJ1-4 TRBV5-1 TRBD1 .
TGTGCCAGCAGGGAACTAGGGACAGGGGGCACTGGGGCCAACGTCCTGACTTTC CASRELGTGGTGANVLTF TRBJ2-6 TRBV6-1 TRBD1 .
TGTGCCAGCAGACAGGGTTCGGTCACTGAAGCTTTCTTT CASRQGSVTEAFF TRBJ1-1 TRBV7-2 . .
TGCAGTGCGGGGTGGTTTGAAAAACTGTTTTTT CSAGWFEKLFF TRBJ1-4 TRBV20-1 . .
TGTGCCAGCAGTCCCGTGGGGGGTCCCTACAATGAGCAGTTCTTC CASSPVGGPYNEQFF TRBJ2-1 TRBV28 . .
TGTGCCACCGCACTAGCGGAGAGCACAGATACGCAGTATTTT CATALAESTDTQYF TRBJ2-3 TRBV7-3 TRBD2 .
TGTGCCAGTACTTTGGGACTAGCGGATGAGCAGTTCTTC CASTLGLADEQFF TRBJ2-1 TRBV19 TRBD2 .
TGTGCCAGCTCACCAGGGGGCGAGCAGTACTTC CASSPGGEQYF TRBJ2-7 TRBV18 . .
TGTGCCAGCAGCGCACAGGGACAGGGGACTTATCAGCCCCAGCATTTT CASSAQGQGTYQPQHF TRBJ1-5 TRBV5-5 TRBD1 .
TGTGCCAGCAGTTACTCGGTGACAACTAGCACAGATACGCAGTATTTT CASSYSVTTSTDTQYF TRBJ2-3 TRBV6-5 . once
TGCAGCTGGACTAAAACTAGCACAGATACGCAGTATTTT CSWTKTSTDTQYF TRBJ2-3 TRBV29-1 . .
TGCAGCGCCCAGGGGATATTTAGCACAGATACGCAGTATTTT CSAQGIFSTDTQYF TRBJ2-3 TRBV29-1 . .
TGTGCCAGCAGTGGGGGACACACACAATTATACAATGAGCAGTTCTTC CASSGGHTQLYNEQFF TRBJ2-1 TRBV28 . .
TGTGCCAGCAGAAAAGCAGTAAACAATCAGCCCCAGCATTTT CASRKAVNNQPQHF TRBJ1-5 TRBV28 . .
TGTGCCTCCGGGGCTAGCGGAGGCGAGCAGTACTTC CASGASGGEQYF TRBJ2-7 TRBV10-3 TRBD2 .
TGTGCCAGCAGCGTAGTCCTAGCGGGAGCCCTCAATGAGCAGTTCTTC CASSVVLAGALNEQFF TRBJ2-1 TRBV9 TRBD2 .
TGTGCCAGCACTAGCGGGAGCAGCTCCTACAATGAGCAGTTCTTC CASTSGSSSYNEQFF TRBJ2-1 TRBV5-4 TRBD2 .
TGTGCCAGCAGCTACGGGACCAGCTACAATGAGCAGTTCTTC CASSYGTSYNEQFF TRBJ2-1 TRBV5-5 . .
TGTGCCAGCAGCGTAGATGGACAGGGGAATCAGCCCCAGCATTTT CASSVDGQGNQPQHF TRBJ1-5 TRBV9 TRBD1 .
TGCGCCAGCAGCTTGCTGGACAGCTCCTACAATGAGCAGTTCTTC CASSLLDSSYNEQFF TRBJ2-1 TRBV5-1 . .
TGTGCCAGTAGTACGGACGGATGGTCTTACGAGCAGTACTTC CASSTDGWSYEQYF TRBJ2-7 TRBV19 . .
TGTGCCAGCAGCCCCCAAGTGGACAGCTCCTACGAGCAGTACTTC CASSPQVDSSYEQYF TRBJ2-7 TRBV9 . .
TGTGCCAGCAGCAGCCCGACAGGGGGAGTTGAAAAACTGTTTTTT CASSSPTGGVEKLFF TRBJ1-4 TRBV5-8 TRBD1 .
TGTGCCAGCAGCTTAGCACAGAGAGGCAATCAGCCCCAGCATTTT CASSLAQRGNQPQHF TRBJ1-5 TRBV7-8 . .
TGTGCCAGCAGCCACCACCAGCGGGGGCCCCAGCAGTACTTC CASSHHQRGPQQYF TRBJ2-7 TRBV5-4 TRBD2 .